This section outlines one T cell receptor beta chain sequence together with its context. The assay was immunoSEQ multiplex PCR, and TCRdb's table has in-frame clones only and misses some. The repertoire holds approximately 220,000 clones, with just over 90% as singletons. CDR1 and CDR2 (germline): LGHDT, YNNKEL (reference sequence). Trimming took 4 bases from V and 0 from J, leaving 5 bases between them. The CDR3 contains 13 residues. The data originate from a study of T cell responses to AZD1222 COVID-19 vaccine. The rearrangement joins TRBV3-1 (or the pseudogene TRBV3-2) to TRBJ2-3; D gene uncertain. This sequence originates from an adult in good health. The sample here was peripheral blood, taken on day 0 of MenACWY control vaccination. The CDR3 reads CASSPTSTDTQYF. The CDR3, as DNA: TGTGCCAGCAGCCCCACCAGCACAGATACGCAGTATTTT.